The next 4 T cell receptor beta chains were all read from a single sample in a study of blood T cell repertoires in COVID-19. Generated by immunoSEQ multiplex PCR, the TCRdb table keeps only in-frame clones and is missing some. Among about 320,000 clones listed, approximately 85% were seen once. The sample taken for sequencing was peripheral blood. These receptors were collected from a human donor in a cohort sampled during active COVID-19.

The V gene is TRBV18, the J gene TRBJ2-7; 9 nucleotides match TRBD1. The CDR3 contains 17 residues. Germline V gene lookup returns CDR1 KGHSH and CDR2 LQKENI. J gave up 3 bases and V 3 bases, and 12 bases lay outside the gene matches. In nucleotides, the CDR3 is TGTGCCAGCTCACCTCGAACATTGGGACAGGGTATCTACGAGCAGTACTTC. Translation: CASSPRTLGQGIYEQYF.

This clone is a singleton in its sample. V and J are TRBV30 and TRBJ2-1, with TRBD2 as a possible D gene (5 bases). V lost 0 bases, J lost 0 bases, and 15 bases lay in between. Germline V gene sequence: CDR1 GTSNPN, CDR2 SVGIG (reference sequence). This CDR3 spans 17 amino acids. Written as DNA, the CDR3 is TGTGCCTGGAGTGTACTCGACTACTCGAGCTCCTACAATGAGCAGTTCTTC. This sequence encodes CAWSVLDYSSSYNEQFF. The full variable domain, in which reference TRBV30 and TRBJ2-1 provide the parts outside the CDR3, is SQTIHQWPATLVQPVGSPLSLECTVEGTSNPNLYWYRQAAGRGLQLLFYSVGIGQISSEVPQNLSASRPQDRQFILSSKKLLLSDSGFYLCAWSVLDYSSSYNEQFFGPGTRLTVL.

J is TRBJ1-2 and V is TRBV5-4, with 9 nucleotides matching TRBD1. Germline V gene sequence: CDR1 SGHNT, CDR2 YYREEE (reference sequence). This CDR3 comprises 15 residues. Trimming cost V 4 bases and J 2 bases; bases outside gene matches: 6. The CDR3 DNA follows: TGTGCCAGCAGCGACCGGGACAGGGCGAACTATGGCTACACCTTC. Translated, it gives CASSDRDRANYGYTF.

This clone has just a few counts. The gene calls are TRBV9 and TRBJ2-1; tentative D call: TRBD2 (5 bases). The CDR3 is 20 amino acids. V was pared by 4 bases and J by 2 bases, with 28 bases between. Germline V gene sequence: CDR1 SGDLS, CDR2 YYNGEE. CDR3 bases: TGTGCCAGCAGCCTATATCAAGATTCGGGATTCACTCCCGCCTACAATGAGCAGTTCTTC. The encoded protein is CASSLYQDSGFTPAYNEQFF.